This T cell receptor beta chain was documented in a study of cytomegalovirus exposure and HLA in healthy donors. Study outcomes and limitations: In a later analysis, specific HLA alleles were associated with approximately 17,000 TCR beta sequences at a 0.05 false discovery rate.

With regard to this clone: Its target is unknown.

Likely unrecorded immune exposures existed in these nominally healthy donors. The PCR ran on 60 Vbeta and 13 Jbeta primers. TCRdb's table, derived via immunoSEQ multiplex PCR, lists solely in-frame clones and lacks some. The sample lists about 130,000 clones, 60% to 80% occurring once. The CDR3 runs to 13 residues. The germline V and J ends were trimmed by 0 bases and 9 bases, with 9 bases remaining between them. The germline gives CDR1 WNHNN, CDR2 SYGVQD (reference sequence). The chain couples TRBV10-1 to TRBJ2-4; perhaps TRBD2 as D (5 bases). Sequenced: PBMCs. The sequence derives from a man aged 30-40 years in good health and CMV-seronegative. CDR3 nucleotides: TGCGCCAGCAGTGAGTCGACACGGGGCATTCAGTACTTC. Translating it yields CASSESTRGIQYF.